Shown below are 24 T cell receptor beta chains from a single sample sequenced in a study of cytomegalovirus exposure and HLA in healthy donors. Primers: 60 Vbeta forward and 13 Jbeta reverse. Method: immunoSEQ multiplex PCR; TCRdb's copy keeps in-frame clones and lacks some. The table has 150,000 or so clones, approximately 81% seen once. The specimen sequenced was PBMCs. Source of these receptors: a woman under 30 in good health and CMV-seronegative.

This chain uses TRBV2 with TRBJ2-5, with a possible D match to TRBD2 (5 bases). The CDR3 extends over 13 amino acids. V lost 6 bases and J 3 bases, leaving 11 bases between the germline ends. Germline CDR1 and CDR2: SNHLY and FYNNEI. The CDR3 reads CASSSGLEETQYF. CDR3 DNA sequence: TGTGCCAGCAGCTCCGGACTGGAAGAGACCCAGTACTTC.

The chain is built from TRBV7-9 and TRBJ2-7; 8 bases line up with TRBD1. The CDR3 extends over 12 amino acids. Germline values: CDR1 SEHNR, CDR2 FQNEAQ (reference sequence). V gave up 5 bases and J gave up 12 bases; unmatched junction bases: 9. The CDR3 sequence is CASSASGTGWYF. The CDR3 region has the DNA TGTGCCAGCAGCGCCTCCGGGACAGGATGGTACTTC.

The rearrangement links TRBV4-1 to TRBJ1-2; TRBD1 matches at 7 bases. Germline V gene lookup returns CDR1 MGHRA and CDR2 YSYEKL. V was clipped by 2 bases and J by 0 bases; unmatched bases: 6. The CDR3 totals 16 residues. The CDR3 bases are TGCGCCAGCAGCCAACACCCGGGACAGACTAACTATGGCTACACCTTC. Translated: CASSQHPGQTNYGYTF.

A single count supports this clone. The J gene is TRBJ1-2, the V gene TRBV27, with D maybe TRBD1 (5 bases). The CDR3 is 16 amino acids. Germline values: CDR1 MNHEY, CDR2 SMNVEV (reference sequence). The V end lost 5 bases, the J end lost 8 bases, and 24 bases lay between the germline ends. The DNA of the CDR3 is TGTGCCAGCAGTCCGTACCACGGGACGCCCGGGGGGGGCTACACCTTC. It translates to CASSPYHGTPGGGYTF.

The chain combines TRBV9 with TRBJ1-5, with TRBD1 identical over 8 bases. Germline-derived CDR1 and CDR2 are SGDLS and YYNGEE. V was clipped by 3 bases and J by 0 bases; unmatched bases: 2. The CDR3 totals 15 residues. The CDR3 sequence: CASSGTGNSNQPQHF. The DNA for the CDR3 is TGTGCCAGCAGCGGGACAGGGAATAGCAATCAGCCCCAGCATTTT.

The CDR3: CASSLNSRPDSPLHF. DNA for the CDR3: TGCGCCAGCAGCTTGAACTCCAGGCCGGATTCACCCCTCCACTTT. The chain has TRBV5-1 and TRBJ1-6; no clear D gene. V lost 1 base to trimming and J lost 8 bases, with 13 bases between them. Germline V gene sequence: CDR1 SGHRS, CDR2 YFSETQ. CDR3 length: 15 residues.

This rearrangement joins TRBV28 to TRBJ2-7; TRBD2 matches at 12 bases. V shed 8 bases, J shed 3 bases, and the junction held 5 bases outside the gene matches. CDR3 length equals 14 residues. Per germline, CDR1 MDHEN and CDR2 SYDVKM. As DNA, the CDR3 is TGTGCCAGCCGACTAGCGGGGGCCTACTACGAGCAGTACTTC. This encodes CASRLAGAYYEQYF.

The V call is TRBV7-3, the J call TRBJ2-3; TRBD2 agrees at 9 bases. Looked up from germline, CDR1 is SGHTA and CDR2 is FQGTGA. J gave up 6 bases and V 1 base, and 8 bases lay outside the gene matches. The CDR3 consists of 16 residues. In nucleotides, the CDR3 is TGTGCCAGCAGCTTAAGGCGTAGCGGGAGTGGGGATACGCAGTATTTT. Translation gives CASSLRRSGSGDTQYF.

V gene TRBV6-4 combines with J gene TRBJ2-7, with 12 bases that match TRBD2. The germline V gene has CDR1 MRHNA and CDR2 SNTAGT. This CDR3 has 16 amino acids. Unmatched junction bases numbered 12, after V lost 6 bases and J lost 6 bases. The CDR3 DNA reads TGTGCCAGCAGCAGACTAGCGGGAGCCCCTCCCCGCGAGCAGTACTTC. It codes for CASSRLAGAPPREQYF.

The CDR3 spells CASSAYRREGTQYF. As DNA, the CDR3 is TGTGCCAGCAGCGCGTATCGACGCGAGGGGACCCAGTACTTC. This chain connects TRBV7-2 to TRBJ2-5, with D tentatively TRBD2 (5 bases). Trimming removed 5 bases from V and 7 bases from J, with 17 bases in between. The CDR3 length is 14 residues. Germline V gene lookup returns CDR1 SGHTA and CDR2 FQGNSA.

J is TRBJ1-4 and V is TRBV5-4; 8 nucleotides line up with TRBD1. The CDR3 has 15 amino acids. Trimming at V came to 3 bases and at J to 2 bases, leaving 3 bases not matched to a gene. Germline V gene lookup returns CDR1 SGHNT and CDR2 YYREEE (reference sequence). CDR3 amino acids: CASSYHRGTNEKLFF. CDR3 sequence (DNA): TGTGCCAGCAGCTACCACAGGGGGACTAATGAAAAACTGTTTTTT.

The chain has TRBV28 and TRBJ1-5; D gene ambiguous. The CDR3 totals 12 residues. With 5 bases removed from V and 6 bases from J, the gap between germline ends came to 8 bases. Germline CDR1 MDHEN, CDR2 SYDVKM. CDR3: CASSQIGQPQHF. The CDR3 DNA follows: TGTGCCAGCAGTCAGATTGGTCAGCCCCAGCATTTT.

The chain uses TRBV7-7 and TRBJ2-3, with TRBD1 as a possible D gene (5 bases). Germline CDR1 reads SSHAT; CDR2 reads FNYEAQ (reference sequence). With 5 bases removed from V and 3 bases from J, the gap between germline ends came to 9 bases. This CDR3 is 13 amino acids long. This CDR3 reads CASSRHRTDTQYF. Here the CDR3 DNA reads TGTGCCAGCAGCCGGCACAGGACAGATACGCAGTATTTT.

The chain is built from TRBV5-1 and TRBJ2-1; TRBD2 matches 11 bases. Germline V gene lookup returns CDR1 SGHRS and CDR2 YFSETQ. Germline trimming cut 5 bases from V and 1 base from J; bases unmatched to any gene: 5. This CDR3 comprises 16 residues. DNA for the CDR3: TGCGCCAGCAGTATGGCTAGCGGGGGGTCCTACAATGAGCAGTTCTTC. Protein: CASSMASGGSYNEQFF.

This chain uses TRBV11-1 with TRBJ2-7, with 11 bases matching TRBD2. Trimming at V came to 1 base and at J to 4 bases, leaving 3 bases not matched to a gene. Germline CDR1 SGHAT, CDR2 FQDESV (reference sequence). The CDR3 consists of 15 residues. DNA for the CDR3: TGTGCCAGCAGCTTAGAACTAGCGGGGGAATACGAGCAGTACTTC. Its translation is CASSLELAGEYEQYF.

V gene TRBV5-1 combines with J gene TRBJ2-3; D is ambiguous. The CDR3 loop spans 14 amino acids. Trimming removed 0 bases at V and 4 bases at J, with 9 bases between. Germline V gene data show CDR1 as SGHRS and CDR2 as YFSETQ. The CDR3: CASSLEVSSDTQYF. As DNA, the CDR3 is TGCGCCAGCAGCTTGGAAGTTAGCTCAGATACGCAGTATTTT.

The J gene is TRBJ1-5, the V gene TRBV5-1; 8 bases align to TRBD1. The CDR3 sequence is 20 residues long. V shed 1 base, J shed 1 base, and the junction held 16 bases outside the gene matches. The germline gives CDR1 SGHRS, CDR2 YFSETQ. CDR3 DNA: TGCGCCAGCAGCTTGTTCCCTGGGGGCAGGGGGCGCGGGAGCAATCAGCCCCAGCATTTT. It translates to CASSLFPGGRGRGSNQPQHF.

This clone has only one observation. The chain couples TRBV11-2 to TRBJ1-6; D gene ambiguous. The V and J ends lost 3 bases and 5 bases respectively, with 11 bases between them. Germline CDR1 reads SGHAT; CDR2 reads FQNNGV. The CDR3 is 15 residues long. The CDR3 spells CASSFQDFNNSPLHF. The CDR3 DNA reads as TGTGCCAGCAGCTTCCAAGACTTCAATAATTCACCCCTCCACTTT.

The J gene is TRBJ2-3, the V gene TRBV5-1; TRBD1 might be the D (6 bases). The CDR3 has 13 amino acids. Trimming left V 2 bases short and J 3 bases short, with 7 bases between. Germline CDR1 SGHRS, CDR2 YFSETQ. The CDR3 sequence: CASSFDRTDTQYF. The CDR3 coding sequence is TGCGCCAGCAGCTTCGACAGGACAGATACGCAGTATTTT.

The V call is TRBV5-4, the J call TRBJ2-7, with D perhaps matching TRBD1 (6 bases). V lost 4 bases to trimming and J lost 2 bases, with 16 bases between them. CDR3 length: 15 amino acids. CDR1 is SGHNT and CDR2 is YYREEE in the germline V gene (reference sequence). The DNA for the CDR3 is TGTGCCAGCAGCGAGAAGAAACAGGGCGCCTACGAGCAGTACTTC. Its translation is CASSEKKQGAYEQYF.

The genes are TRBV5-4 and TRBJ2-5; TRBD1 aligns across 8 bases. With 0 bases clipped from V and 5 bases from J, the junction kept 6 bases outside the gene matches. CDR1 is SGHNT, CDR2 YYREEE, per germline (reference sequence). CDR3 size: 15 residues. CDR3 coding DNA: TGTGCCAGCAGCTTGGTTCAGGGGGCGGGGGAGACCCAGTACTTC. This sequence encodes CASSLVQGAGETQYF.

The rearrangement joins TRBV7-3 to TRBJ2-5; perhaps TRBD2 as D (5 bases). Trimming took 1 base from V and 5 from J, leaving 11 bases between them. Germline V gene data show CDR1 as SGHTA and CDR2 as FQGTGA. The CDR3 is 14 amino acids. The CDR3 loop is CASSLRRVSETQYF. CDR3 DNA: TGTGCCAGCAGCTTAAGGCGGGTCAGCGAGACCCAGTACTTC.

On this clone: One end of the junction fails to match germline, which may point to a read error. The rearrangement links TRBV15 to TRBJ2-7; no firm D call. The CDR3 has 15 residues. CDR1 is LNHNV and CDR2 is YYDKDF in the germline V gene (reference sequence). The CDR3 here is CAASRDHGRSYEQYF. Written as DNA, the CDR3 is TGTGCCGCCAGCAGAGACCACGGTCGCTCCTACGAGCAGTACTTC. The whole variable domain, filled in from reference TRBV15 and TRBJ2-7, reads DAMVIQNPRYQVTQFGKPVTLSCSQTLNHNVMYWYQQKSSQAPKLLFHYYDKDFNNEADTPDNFQSRRPNTSFCFLDIRSPGLGDTAMYLCAASRDHGRSYEQYFGPGTRLTVT.

The chain employs TRBV9 and TRBJ2-3; perhaps TRBD1 as D (6 bases). V lost 0 bases to trimming and J lost 4 bases, with 21 bases between them. CDR1 is SGDLS, CDR2 YYNGEE, per germline. This CDR3 spans 18 amino acids. The CDR3 nucleotides are TGTGCCAGCAGCGTAGCTACTTCATTACAGGGCGGCGCAGATACGCAGTATTTT. This sequence encodes CASSVATSLQGGADTQYF.